The 10 T cell receptor beta chains presented below share a single source sample, sequenced in a study of blood T cells in healthy people across ages (dated by TCRdb to 2015 to 2017). Library creation used 5' RACE. Sequencer: Illumina HiSeq 2500. A second PCR of roughly 7 to 11 cycles was performed with a sample-barcoded 5' primer and a J-beta primer mix. In TCRdb, the public reads were trimmed at Q25 with fastp and aligned with MiXCR, with productive beta chains retained. Every entry covers one CDR3 protein and lists the most common genes and DNA from its rows. Counted in this sample were 1.5 million to 2 million distinct CDR3 sequences; just under 50% of them appeared once. Around 2.1% of the sample is held by the ten biggest clonotypes. What was sequenced was blood. These receptors originate from a woman between 40 and 55 years old in good health.

J is TRBJ2-5 and V is TRBV12-5; TRBD1 or TRBD2 may be the D gene (6 bases each). This CDR3 spans 16 amino acids. The V and J ends lost 2 bases and 5 bases respectively, with 18 bases between them. From germline, CDR1 is LGHNT and CDR2 FRNRAP. CDR3 residues: CASGLHSGGGQETQYF. CDR3 in DNA: TGTGCTAGTGGTTTGCATTCTGGAGGGGGGCAGGAGACCCAGTACTTC.

This chain joins TRBV12-3 or TRBV12-4 and TRBJ2-7, with 9 bases identical to TRBD2. CDR3 length: 14 residues. V was clipped by 3 bases and J by 10 bases; unmatched bases: 10. The chain's CDR3 is CASSFSSGAETQYV. The CDR3 nucleotides are TGTGCCAGCAGTTTCTCTAGCGGGGCGGAGACCCAGTACGTC.

This clonotype was counted between two and nine times. The chain combines TRBV28 with TRBJ1-4; D is uncertain. CDR1 is MDHEN and CDR2 is SYDVKM in the germline V gene. Deletions cut 3 bases from V and 7 bases from J, with 12 bases between. The CDR3 sequence is 14 residues long. The CDR3: CASSFQRGIEKLFF. For the CDR3, the DNA is TGTGCCAGCAGTTTTCAGCGGGGAATTGAAAAACTGTTTTTT.

This sequence joins TRBV7-8 and TRBJ2-7; D tentatively fits TRBD1 or TRBD2 (7 bases each). This CDR3 comprises 18 residues. V lost 2 bases and J 0 bases, leaving 20 bases between the germline ends. Germline V CDR1 and CDR2: SGHVS, FQNEAQ. CDR3 residues: CASSLYSRQGGGSYEQYF. As DNA, the CDR3 is TGTGCCAGCAGCTTATATTCGCGACAGGGAGGGGGCTCCTACGAGCAGTACTTC.

In this sample, this clonotype turned up once. The genes are TRBV20-1 and TRBJ2-6, with D hard to call. Trimming removed 0 bases from V and 1 base from J, with 7 bases in between. CDR3 size: 15 residues. The germline V gene encodes CDR1 DFQATT and CDR2 SNEGSKA (reference sequence). For the CDR3, the DNA is TGCAGTGCTAGAGATTTAGGGTCTGGGGCCAACGTCCTGACTTTC. Its translation is CSARDLGSGANVLTF.

Only a few counts were recorded for this clonotype. The chain has TRBV20-1 and TRBJ2-2; 7 bases are a match to TRBD2. This CDR3 comprises 14 residues. Trimming at V came to 3 bases and at J to 4 bases, leaving 5 bases not matched to a gene. Germline CDR1 reads DFQATT; CDR2 reads SNEGSKA (reference sequence). The CDR3 DNA reads as TGCAGTGCTAGGTCTGGGGGGGGCACCGGGGAGCTGTTTTTT. Its protein product is CSARSGGGTGELFF.

The chain is built from TRBV7-2 and TRBJ2-1; 9 nucleotides match TRBD2. This CDR3 is 19 amino acids long. The V gene end was trimmed by 5 bases and the J gene end by 3 bases; junction bases not matched to a gene: 17. Germline lookup yields CDR1 SGHTA and CDR2 FQGNSA. Here the CDR3 DNA reads TGTGCCAGCAGCCTTCGGCGCGGCGGGGGGGATTCGAACTACAATGAGCAGTTCTTC. The encoded protein is CASSLRRGGGDSNYNEQFF.

The genes are TRBV7-2 and TRBJ2-3, with 7 bases that match TRBD2. Germline values: CDR1 SGHTA, CDR2 FQGNSA. V shed 5 bases, J shed 0 bases, and the junction held 8 bases outside the gene matches. The CDR3 spans 16 residues. CDR3: CASSDETSRSTDTQYF. The CDR3 nucleotides are TGTGCCAGCAGCGACGAGACTAGCAGAAGCACAGATACGCAGTATTTT.

The gene calls are TRBV4-3 and TRBJ1-1; D call uncertain. CDR1 LGHNA and CDR2 YSLEER come from the germline V gene. The CDR3 runs 13 residues. Trimming took off 1 base at V and 5 bases at J, with 8 bases between the two ends. The CDR3 bases are TGCGCCAGCAGCCAAGCGTCCCGAACTGAAGCTTTCTTT. It yields the protein CASSQASRTEAFF.

The chain couples TRBV18 to TRBJ2-4; D is unresolved. The CDR3 runs to 17 residues. Between the trimmed V and J ends, which lost 2 bases and 0 bases, there was a span of 14 bases. Germline V CDR1 and CDR2: KGHSH, LQKENI. CDR3 region: CASSPDTVTLAKNIQYF. DNA for the CDR3: TGTGCCAGCTCACCAGACACGGTCACCTTAGCCAAAAACATTCAGTACTTC.